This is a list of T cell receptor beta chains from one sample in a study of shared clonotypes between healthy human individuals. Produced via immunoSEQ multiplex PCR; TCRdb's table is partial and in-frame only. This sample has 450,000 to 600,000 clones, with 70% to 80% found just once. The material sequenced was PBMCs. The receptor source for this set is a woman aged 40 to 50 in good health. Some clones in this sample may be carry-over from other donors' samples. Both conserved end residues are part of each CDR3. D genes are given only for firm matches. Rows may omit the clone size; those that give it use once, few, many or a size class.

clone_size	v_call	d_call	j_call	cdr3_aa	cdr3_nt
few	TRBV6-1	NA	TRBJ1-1	CASSEASEGGKEAFF	TGTGCCAGCAGTGAAGCCTCGGAGGGGGGGAAGGAAGCTTTCTTT
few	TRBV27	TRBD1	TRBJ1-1	CASSSSGGWITEAFF	TGTGCCAGCAGTTCGTCAGGGGGCTGGATCACTGAAGCTTTCTTT
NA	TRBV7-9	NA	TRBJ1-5	CASSPGGGGRPQHF	TGTGCCAGCAGCCCTGGAGGTGGGGGCAGGCCCCAGCATTTT
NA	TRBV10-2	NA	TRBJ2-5	CASSERGKETQYF	TGCGCCAGCAGTGAGAGGGGGAAAGAGACCCAGTACTTC
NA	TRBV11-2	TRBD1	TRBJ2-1	CASSLGQGAGPFF	TGTGCCAGCAGCTTAGGTCAGGGGGCGGGACCGTTCTTC
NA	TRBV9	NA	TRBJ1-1	CASSLRQYNTEAFF	TGTGCCAGCAGCTTACGACAGTACAACACTGAAGCTTTCTTT
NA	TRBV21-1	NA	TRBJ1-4	CASSKAPDSFGSEKLFF	TGTGCCAGCAGCAAAGCCCCGGACAGTTTCGGTTCTGAAAAACTGTTTTTT
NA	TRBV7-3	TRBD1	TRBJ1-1	CASSSDRVGTEAFF	TGTGCCAGCAGCTCTGACAGGGTGGGCACTGAAGCTTTCTTT
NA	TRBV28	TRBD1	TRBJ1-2	CASSLSLSGDRVGYTF	TGTGCCAGCAGTCTATCCCTCTCGGGGGACAGAGTCGGCTACACCTTC
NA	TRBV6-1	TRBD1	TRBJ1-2	CASILPGQGNYGYTF	TGTGCCAGCATCCTTCCGGGACAGGGGAACTATGGCTACACCTTC
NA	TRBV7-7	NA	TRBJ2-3	CASSQHDTDTQYF	TGTGCTAGCAGCCAACACGACACAGATACGCAGTATTTT
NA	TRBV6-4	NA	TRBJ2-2	CASSVRGANTGELFF	TGTGCCAGCAGTGTCCGAGGGGCCAACACCGGGGAGCTGTTTTTT
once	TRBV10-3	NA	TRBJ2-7	CAISTSYEQYF	TGTGCCATCAGTACGTCCTACGAGCAGTACTTC
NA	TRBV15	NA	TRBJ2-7	CATSRGAPGPSYEQYF	TGTGCCACCAGCAGAGGAGCTCCGGGACCCTCCTACGAGCAGTACTTC
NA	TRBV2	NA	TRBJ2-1	CASRPTGNNEQFF	TGTGCCAGCAGGCCTACCGGGAACAATGAGCAGTTCTTC
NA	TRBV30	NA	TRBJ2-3	CAWRREGGGDTQYF	TGTGCCTGGCGCAGGGAAGGGGGGGGAGATACGCAGTATTTT
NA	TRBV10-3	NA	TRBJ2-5	CAISESLRETQYF	TGTGCCATCAGTGAGTCGCTGAGGGAGACCCAGTACTTC
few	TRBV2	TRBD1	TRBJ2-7	CASTPDRGLSYEQYF	TGTGCCAGCACTCCAGACAGGGGGCTATCCTACGAGCAGTACTTC
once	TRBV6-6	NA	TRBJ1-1	CASSYSRQYTEAFF	TGTGCCAGCAGTTACTCCAGACAGTACACTGAAGCTTTCTTT
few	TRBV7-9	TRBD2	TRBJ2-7	CASSLGLAGSYEQYF	TGTGCCAGCAGCTTAGGGCTAGCGGGTTCCTACGAGCAGTACTTC
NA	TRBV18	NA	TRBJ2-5	CASSQDQETQYF	TGTGCCAGCTCACAGGACCAAGAGACCCAGTACTTC
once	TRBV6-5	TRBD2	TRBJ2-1	CASRVAVAGEQFF	TGTGCCAGCAGGGTGGCGGTAGCGGGAGAGCAGTTCTTC
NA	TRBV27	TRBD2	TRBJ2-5	CASSLSGLVKQETQYF	TGTGCCAGCAGTTTATCTGGACTAGTTAAGCAAGAGACCCAGTACTTC
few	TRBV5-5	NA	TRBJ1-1	CASSQHGSNTEAFF	TGTGCCAGCAGCCAACATGGGTCGAACACTGAAGCTTTCTTT
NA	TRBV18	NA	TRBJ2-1	CASSPLADNEQFF	TGTGCCAGCTCACCACTGGCCGACAATGAGCAGTTCTTC
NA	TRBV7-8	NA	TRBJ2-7	CASSLASGSYEQYF	TGTGCCAGCAGCTTAGCCTCAGGGTCCTACGAGCAGTACTTC
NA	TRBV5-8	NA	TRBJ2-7	CASSLDTGLGYEQYF	TGTGCCAGCAGCTTGGACACCGGGTTAGGCTACGAGCAGTACTTC
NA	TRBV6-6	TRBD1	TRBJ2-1	CASSEKTGLYNEQFF	TGTGCCAGCAGTGAGAAGACAGGGCTCTACAATGAGCAGTTCTTC
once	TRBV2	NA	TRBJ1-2	CASSTTLNYGYTF	TGTGCCAGCAGTACCACACTTAACTATGGCTACACCTTC
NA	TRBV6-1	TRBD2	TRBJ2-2	CASPPGGETGELFF	TGTGCCAGCCCCCCGGGGGGGGAAACCGGGGAGCTGTTTTTT
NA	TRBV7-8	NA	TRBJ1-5	CASSPGLLSNQPQHF	TGTGCCAGCAGCCCGGGCCTACTGAGCAATCAGCCCCAGCATTTT
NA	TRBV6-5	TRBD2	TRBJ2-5	CASSSLPSGAQETQYF	TGTGCCAGCAGTTCCCTACCTAGCGGGGCCCAAGAGACCCAGTACTTC
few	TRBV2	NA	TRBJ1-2	CASSDPGGYTF	TGTGCCAGCAGTGATCCGGGGGGCTACACCTTC
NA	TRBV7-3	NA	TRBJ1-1	CASSFGGAGEAFF	TGTGCCAGCAGCTTCGGGGGCGCGGGTGAAGCTTTCTTT
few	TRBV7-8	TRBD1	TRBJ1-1	CASSIQGVRTEAFF	TGTGCCAGCAGCATACAGGGGGTACGGACTGAAGCTTTCTTT
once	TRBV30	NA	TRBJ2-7	CAWNLGWASTHEQYF	TGTGCCTGGAACCTGGGCTGGGCTAGCACCCACGAGCAGTACTTC
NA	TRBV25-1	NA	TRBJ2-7	CASSGRGTKSMDEQYF	TGTGCCAGCAGTGGACGAGGTACGAAATCCATGGACGAGCAGTACTTC
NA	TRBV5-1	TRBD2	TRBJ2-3	CASSRGTSGSQDTQYF	TGCGCCAGCAGCCGGGGGACTAGCGGGAGCCAAGATACGCAGTATTTT
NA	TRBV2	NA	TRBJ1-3	CASSWGAGNTIYF	TGTGCCAGTAGTTGGGGCGCCGGAAACACCATATATTTT
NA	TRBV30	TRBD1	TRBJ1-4	CAWSELTRTGAMGKLFF	TGTGCCTGGAGTGAATTAACAAGGACAGGGGCCATGGGGAAACTGTTTTTT
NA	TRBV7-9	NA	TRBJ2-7	CASSLAAGTYEQYF	TGTGCCAGCAGCTTAGCGGCAGGGACCTACGAGCAGTACTTC
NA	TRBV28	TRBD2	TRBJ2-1	CASSLVLLAGGYNEQFF	TGTGCCAGCAGTTTAGTTCTCCTAGCGGGAGGCTACAATGAGCAGTTCTTC
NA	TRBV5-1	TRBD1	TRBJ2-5	CASSLNGDSQETQYF	TGCGCCAGCAGCCTTAATGGGGACAGTCAAGAGACCCAGTACTTC
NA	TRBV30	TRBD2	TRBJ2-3	CAWSGGRTPSPTDTQYF	TGTGCCTGGAGCGGCGGGAGGACCCCCTCCCCCACAGATACGCAGTATTTT
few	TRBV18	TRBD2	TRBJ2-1	CASSPPSGSVYSEQFF	TGTGCCAGCTCACCACCGAGCGGGAGTGTTTATAGTGAGCAGTTCTTC
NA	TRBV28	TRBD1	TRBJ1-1	CASIEDRGITEAFF	TGTGCCAGCATCGAAGACAGGGGGATAACTGAAGCTTTCTTT
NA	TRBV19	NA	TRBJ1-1	CASSFLQGPGTTEAFF	TGTGCCAGTAGTTTCCTGCAGGGGCCCGGGACCACTGAAGCTTTCTTT
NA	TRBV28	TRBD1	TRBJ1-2	CASSLSPRGDYGYTF	TGTGCCAGCAGTTTATCCCCCAGGGGGGACTATGGCTACACCTTC
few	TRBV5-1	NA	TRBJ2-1	CASSLEALRYEQFF	TGCGCCAGCAGCTTGGAGGCCTTGCGATATGAGCAGTTCTTC
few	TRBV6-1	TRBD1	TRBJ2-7	CASSTGGAGYEQYF	TGTGCCAGCAGTACAGGGGGCGCCGGGTACGAGCAGTACTTC
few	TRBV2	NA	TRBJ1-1	CASSESAVRAFF	TGTGCCAGCAGTGAAAGTGCGGTTCGGGCTTTCTTT
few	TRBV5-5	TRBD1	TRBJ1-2	CASSATGDSNYGYTF	TGTGCCAGCAGCGCCACCGGGGACAGTAACTATGGCTACACCTTC
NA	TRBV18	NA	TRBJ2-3	CASSPIASTDTQYF	TGTGCCAGCTCACCAATAGCTAGCACAGATACGCAGTATTTT
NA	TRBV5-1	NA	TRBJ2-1	CASSSQPHKPELEQFF	TGCGCCAGCAGCTCGCAGCCTCATAAACCCGAGCTTGAGCAGTTCTTC
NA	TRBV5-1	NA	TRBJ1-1	CASSDRASGAGTEAFF	TGCGCCAGCAGCGACCGGGCCAGCGGGGCGGGCACTGAAGCTTTCTTT